This T cell receptor beta chain was documented in a study of T cell clonotyping in hematopoietic cell transplantation. The study, taken as a whole, reports: Few recipient clonotypes overlapped donors; over 95% were de novo at given depth. Broader posttransplant TCR repertoire diversity was predicted by graft donor and pretransplant recipient Inverse Simpson Index values. Pathologically expanded recipient clonotypes increased progressively from day 30 to day 180 as diversity fell.

There are 14 residues in the CDR3. V was clipped by 4 bases and J by 3 bases; unmatched bases: 0. Germline CDR1 MRHNA, CDR2 SNTAGT. Of note for this clone: Its antigen is not identified.

Sequencing used immunoSEQ multiplex PCR; TCRdb keeps in-frame clones, though not all of them. The sample carries approximately 70,000 clones, 85% to 95% recorded once. Material for sequencing was peripheral blood mononuclear cells. This clonotype was obtained from a man over 45 in good health. Some clones in this sample may be carry-over from other donors' samples. The gene calls are TRBV6-4 and TRBJ2-3; 11 bases align to TRBD2. The CDR3 protein is CASSGTSGTDTQYF. The CDR3 bases are TGTGCCAGCAGTGGGACTAGCGGGACAGATACGCAGTATTTT.